This T cell receptor (beta chain) was found in a study of blood T cell repertoires in COVID-19. Study overall: COVID-19 samples from acute and convalescent phases originated in the United States, Italy and Spain. T cells, B-cell-depleted T cells, or PBMCs supplied cDNA or gDNA.

Per the authors' pipeline: The assay estimated nucleated cells by amplifying reference gene primers. Repertoires were generated with immunoSEQ multiplex PCR, while TCRdb's copy carries only in-frame clones and drops some. V, J and clone size are taken as reported in that table, and D and trimming were inferred from the DNA itself. The sample has 100,000 to 150,000 clones; over 75% are singletons. V shed 0 bases and J 7 bases; nucleotides not matched to a gene: 17. The CDR3 is 20 amino acids. Per the germline V gene, CDR1 is SGDLS and CDR2 is YYNGEE. The specimen sequenced was peripheral blood. The sequence was obtained from a woman aged 80 or over with acute or convalescent COVID-19. This chain uses TRBV9 with TRBJ1-6; 9 bases are shared with TRBD1. The CDR3 nucleotides are TGTGCCAGCAGCGTAGACGAAGGGACAGGGCATACCACTCGCAATTCACCCCTCCACTTT. It is translated as CASSVDEGTGHTTRNSPLHF.